A few counts support the clone carrying this T cell receptor (beta chain). This record comes from a study of blood T cell repertoires in COVID-19. Cohort assignment relied on participant-reported clinical history. Recovered status in Cohort 3 required two negative PCRs, clearance, or symptom resolution. TCRdb keeps only in-frame clones here, not all; method: immunoSEQ multiplex PCR. The sample records 110,000 to 150,000 clones, 87% being singletons. After removal of 0 bases from V and 5 bases from J, the junction contained 4 bases not matched to a gene. Germline CDR1 is SGHNT and CDR2 is YYREEE (reference sequence). This CDR3 has 17 residues.

The receptor was derived from a man in his 60s who had recovered from COVID-19. The sequencing sample was made of PBMCs or T cells enriched from blood (not recorded which). The chain employs TRBV5-4 and TRBJ1-6; 11 bases line up with TRBD1. The CDR3 is CASSLGTGGMNNSPLHF. As DNA, the CDR3 is TGTGCCAGCAGCTTGGGGACAGGGGGCATGAATAATTCACCCCTCCACTTT.